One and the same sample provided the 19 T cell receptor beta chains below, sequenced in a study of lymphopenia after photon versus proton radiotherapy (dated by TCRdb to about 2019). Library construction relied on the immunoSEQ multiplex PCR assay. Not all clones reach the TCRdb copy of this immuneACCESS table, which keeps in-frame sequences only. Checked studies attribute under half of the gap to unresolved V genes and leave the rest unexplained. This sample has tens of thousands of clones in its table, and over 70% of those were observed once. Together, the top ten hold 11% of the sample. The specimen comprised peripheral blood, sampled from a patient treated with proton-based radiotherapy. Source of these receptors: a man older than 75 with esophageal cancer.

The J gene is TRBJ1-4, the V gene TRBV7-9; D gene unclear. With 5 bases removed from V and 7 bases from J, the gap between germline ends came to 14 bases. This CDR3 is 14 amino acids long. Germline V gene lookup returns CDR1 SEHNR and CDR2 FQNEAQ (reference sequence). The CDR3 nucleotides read TGTGCCAGCAGCACGCGCGGGAAGGCTGAAAAACTGTTTTTT. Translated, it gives CASSTRGKAEKLFF. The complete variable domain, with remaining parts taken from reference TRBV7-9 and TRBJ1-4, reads DTGVSQNPRHKITKRGQNVTFRCDPISEHNRLYWYRQTLGQGPEFLTYFQNEAQLEKSRLLSDRFSAERPKGSFSTLEIQRTEQGDSAMYLCASSTRGKAEKLFFGSGTQLSVL.

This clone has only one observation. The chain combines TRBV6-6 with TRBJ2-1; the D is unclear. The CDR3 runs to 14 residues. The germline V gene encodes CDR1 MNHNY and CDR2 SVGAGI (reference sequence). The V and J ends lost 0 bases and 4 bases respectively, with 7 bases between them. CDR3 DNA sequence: TGTGCCAGCAGTTACTCTCAGATTTACAATGAGCAGTTCTTC. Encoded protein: CASSYSQIYNEQFF.

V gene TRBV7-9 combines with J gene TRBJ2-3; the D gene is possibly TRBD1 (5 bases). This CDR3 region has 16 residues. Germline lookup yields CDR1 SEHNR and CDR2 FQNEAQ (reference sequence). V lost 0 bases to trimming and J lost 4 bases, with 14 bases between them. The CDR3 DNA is TGTGCCAGCAGCTTAGCGGGGCTGGGTTGGTCAGATACGCAGTATTTT. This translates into CASSLAGLGWSDTQYF.

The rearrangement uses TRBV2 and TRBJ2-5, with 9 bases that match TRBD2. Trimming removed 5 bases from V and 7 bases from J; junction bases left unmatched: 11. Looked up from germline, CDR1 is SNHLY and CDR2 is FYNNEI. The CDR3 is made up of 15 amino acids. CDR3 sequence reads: CASSPLAGDRGTQYF. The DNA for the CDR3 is TGTGCCAGCAGTCCACTAGCGGGTGATAGAGGGACCCAGTACTTC.

The CDR3: CASSQAGTGITEAFF. Here the CDR3 DNA reads TGCGCCAGCAGCCAGGCCGGGACAGGGATTACTGAAGCTTTCTTT. The chain is built from TRBV4-1 and TRBJ1-1; 9 bases match TRBD1. Trimming took 3 bases from V and 5 from J; bases not matched to a gene: 7. The CDR3 length is 15 residues. Germline assignment: CDR1 MGHRA and CDR2 YSYEKL.

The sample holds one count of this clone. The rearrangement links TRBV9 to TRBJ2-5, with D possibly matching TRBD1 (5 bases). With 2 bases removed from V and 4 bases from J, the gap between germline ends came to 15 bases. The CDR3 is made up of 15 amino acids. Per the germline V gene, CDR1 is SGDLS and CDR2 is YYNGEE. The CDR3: CASSVNQGRGETQYF. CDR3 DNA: TGTGCCAGCAGCGTGAATCAGGGCCGCGGAGAGACCCAGTACTTC.

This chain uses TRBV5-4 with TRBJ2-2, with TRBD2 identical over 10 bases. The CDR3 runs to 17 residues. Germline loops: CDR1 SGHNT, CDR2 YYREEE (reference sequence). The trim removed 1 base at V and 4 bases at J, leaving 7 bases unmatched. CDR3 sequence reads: CASSLWPSGRGTGELFF. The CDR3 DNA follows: TGTGCCAGCAGCTTGTGGCCTAGCGGGAGAGGCACCGGGGAGCTGTTTTTT.

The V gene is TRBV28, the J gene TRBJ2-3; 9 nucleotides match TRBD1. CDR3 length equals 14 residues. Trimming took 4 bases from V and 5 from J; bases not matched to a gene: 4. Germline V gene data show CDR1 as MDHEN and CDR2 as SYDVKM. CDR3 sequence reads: CASSSGQGGDTQYF. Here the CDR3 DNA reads TGTGCCAGCAGTTCGGGACAGGGCGGAGATACGCAGTATTTT.

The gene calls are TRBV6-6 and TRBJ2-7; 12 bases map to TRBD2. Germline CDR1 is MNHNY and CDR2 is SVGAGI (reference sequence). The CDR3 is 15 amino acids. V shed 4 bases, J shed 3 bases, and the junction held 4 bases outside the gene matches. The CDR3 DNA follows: TGTGCCAGCAGTTTCCTAGCGGGGGGGCACTACGAGCAGTACTTC. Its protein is CASSFLAGGHYEQYF.

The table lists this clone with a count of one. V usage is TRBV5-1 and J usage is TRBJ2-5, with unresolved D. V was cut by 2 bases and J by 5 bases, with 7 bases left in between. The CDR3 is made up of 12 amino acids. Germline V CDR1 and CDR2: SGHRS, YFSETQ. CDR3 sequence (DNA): TGCGCCAGCAGCTTCGGGTTGGAGACCCAGTACTTC. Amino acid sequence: CASSFGLETQYF.

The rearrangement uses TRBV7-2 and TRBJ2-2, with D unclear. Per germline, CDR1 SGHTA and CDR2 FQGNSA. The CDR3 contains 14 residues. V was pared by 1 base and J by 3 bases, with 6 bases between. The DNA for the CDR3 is TGTGCCAGCAGCTTAGAAGGGTACACCGGGGAGCTGTTTTTT. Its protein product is CASSLEGYTGELFF.

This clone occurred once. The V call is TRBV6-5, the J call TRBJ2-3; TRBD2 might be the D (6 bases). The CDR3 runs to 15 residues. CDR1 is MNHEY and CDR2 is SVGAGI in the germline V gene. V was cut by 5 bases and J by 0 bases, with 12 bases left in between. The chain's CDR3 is CASSPLGGSTDTQYF. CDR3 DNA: TGTGCCAGCAGTCCGTTGGGGGGTAGCACAGATACGCAGTATTTT.

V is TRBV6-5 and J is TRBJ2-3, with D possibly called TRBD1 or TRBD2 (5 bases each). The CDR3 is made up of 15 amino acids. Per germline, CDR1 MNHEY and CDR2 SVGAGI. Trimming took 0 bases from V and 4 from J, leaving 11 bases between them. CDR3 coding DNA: TGTGCCAGCAGTTACTCGAGCCTGGGACCAGATACGCAGTATTTT. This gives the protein CASSYSSLGPDTQYF.

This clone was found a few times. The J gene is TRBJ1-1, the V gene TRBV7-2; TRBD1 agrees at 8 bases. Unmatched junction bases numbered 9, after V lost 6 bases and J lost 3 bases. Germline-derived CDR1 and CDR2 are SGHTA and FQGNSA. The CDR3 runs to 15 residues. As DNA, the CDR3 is TGTGCCAGCAGACCGAATCCAGGGGGCTACACTGAAGCTTTCTTT. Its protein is CASRPNPGGYTEAFF.

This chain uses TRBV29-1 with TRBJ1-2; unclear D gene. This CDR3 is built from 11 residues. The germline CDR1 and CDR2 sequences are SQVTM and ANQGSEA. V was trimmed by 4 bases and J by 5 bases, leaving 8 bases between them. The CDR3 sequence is CSVGEGYGYTF. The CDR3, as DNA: TGCAGCGTTGGGGAGGGTTATGGCTACACCTTC.

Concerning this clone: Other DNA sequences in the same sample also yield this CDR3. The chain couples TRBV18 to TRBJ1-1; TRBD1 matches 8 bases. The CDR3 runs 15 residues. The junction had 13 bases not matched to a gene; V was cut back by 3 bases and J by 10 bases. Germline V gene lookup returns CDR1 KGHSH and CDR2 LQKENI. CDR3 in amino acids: CASSPGGTGFAGAFF. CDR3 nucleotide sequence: TGTGCCAGCTCACCCGGCGGGACAGGCTTTGCTGGAGCTTTCTTT.

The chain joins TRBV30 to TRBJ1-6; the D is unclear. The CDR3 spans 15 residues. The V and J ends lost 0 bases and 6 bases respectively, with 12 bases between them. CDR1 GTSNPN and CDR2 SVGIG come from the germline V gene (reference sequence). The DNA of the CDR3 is TGTGCCTGGAGTGTACTGGACGGCCTTAATTCACCCCTCCACTTT. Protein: CAWSVLDGLNSPLHF. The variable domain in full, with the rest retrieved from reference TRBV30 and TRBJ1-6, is SQTIHQWPATLVQPVGSPLSLECTVEGTSNPNLYWYRQAAGRGLQLLFYSVGIGQISSEVPQNLSASRPQDRQFILSSKKLLLSDSGFYLCAWSVLDGLNSPLHFGNGTRLTVT.

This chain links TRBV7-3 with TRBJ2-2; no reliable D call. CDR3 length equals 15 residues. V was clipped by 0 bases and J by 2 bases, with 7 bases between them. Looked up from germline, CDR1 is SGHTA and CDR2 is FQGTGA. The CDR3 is CASSLTEINTGELFF. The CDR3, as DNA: TGTGCCAGCAGCTTAACAGAAATTAACACCGGGGAGCTGTTTTTT. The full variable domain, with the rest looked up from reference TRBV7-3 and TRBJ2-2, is GAGVSQTPSNKVTEKGKYVELRCDPISGHTALYWYRQSLGQGPEFLIYFQGTGAADDSGLPNDRFFAVRPEGSVSTLKIQRTERGDSAVYLCASSLTEINTGELFFGEGSRLTVL.

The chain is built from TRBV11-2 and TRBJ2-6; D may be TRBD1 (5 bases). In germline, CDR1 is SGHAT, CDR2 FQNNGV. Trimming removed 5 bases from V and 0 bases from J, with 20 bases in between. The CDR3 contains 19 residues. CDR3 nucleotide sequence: TGTGCCAGCAGCCATATACGTACCCAGGGTCACTCTGGGGCCAACGTCCTGACTTTC. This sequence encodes CASSHIRTQGHSGANVLTF.